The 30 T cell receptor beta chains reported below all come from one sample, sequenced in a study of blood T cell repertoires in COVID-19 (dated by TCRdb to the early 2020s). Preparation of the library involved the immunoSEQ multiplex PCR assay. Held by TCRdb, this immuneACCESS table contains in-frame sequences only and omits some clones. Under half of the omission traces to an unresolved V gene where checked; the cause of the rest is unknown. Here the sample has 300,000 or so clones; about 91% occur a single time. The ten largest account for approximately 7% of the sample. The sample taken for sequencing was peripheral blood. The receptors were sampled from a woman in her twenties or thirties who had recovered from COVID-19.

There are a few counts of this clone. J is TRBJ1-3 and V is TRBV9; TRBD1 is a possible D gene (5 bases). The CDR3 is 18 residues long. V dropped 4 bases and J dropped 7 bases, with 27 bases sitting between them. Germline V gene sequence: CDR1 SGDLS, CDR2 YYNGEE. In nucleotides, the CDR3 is TGTGCCAGCAGCCCGTGGGGGACGGCCACCTCGGGGGTTAACACCATATATTTT. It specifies CASSPWGTATSGVNTIYF. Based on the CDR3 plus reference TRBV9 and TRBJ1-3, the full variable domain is DSGVTQTPKHLITATGQRVTLRCSPRSGDLSVYWYQQSLDQGLQFLIQYYNGEERAKGNILERFSAQQFPDLHSELNLSSLELGDSALYFCASSPWGTATSGVNTIYFGEGSWLTVV.

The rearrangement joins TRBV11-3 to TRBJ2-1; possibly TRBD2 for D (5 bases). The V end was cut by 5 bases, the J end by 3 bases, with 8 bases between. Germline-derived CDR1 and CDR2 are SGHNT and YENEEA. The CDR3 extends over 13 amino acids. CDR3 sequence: CASSRRGYNEQFF. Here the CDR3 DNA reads TGTGCCAGCAGCCGTCGGGGCTACAATGAGCAGTTCTTC.

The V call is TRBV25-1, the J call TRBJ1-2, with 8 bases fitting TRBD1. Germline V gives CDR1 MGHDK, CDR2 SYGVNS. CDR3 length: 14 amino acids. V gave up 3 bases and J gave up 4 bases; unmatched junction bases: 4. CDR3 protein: CASSDSGQGYGYTF. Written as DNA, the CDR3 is TGTGCCAGCAGTGACTCCGGACAGGGCTATGGCTACACCTTC.

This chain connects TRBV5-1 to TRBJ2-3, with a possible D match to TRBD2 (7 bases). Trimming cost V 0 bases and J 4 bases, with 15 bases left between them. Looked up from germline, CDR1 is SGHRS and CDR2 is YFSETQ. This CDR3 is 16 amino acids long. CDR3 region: CASSLEWGGGPDTQYF. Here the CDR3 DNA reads TGCGCCAGCAGCTTGGAGTGGGGAGGGGGGCCAGATACGCAGTATTTT. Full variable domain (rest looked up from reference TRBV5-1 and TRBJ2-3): KAGVTQTPRYLIKTRGQQVTLSCSPISGHRSVSWYQQTPGQGLQFLFEYFSETQRNKGNFPGRFSGRQFSNSRSEMNVSTLELGDSALYLCASSLEWGGGPDTQYFGPGTRLTVL.

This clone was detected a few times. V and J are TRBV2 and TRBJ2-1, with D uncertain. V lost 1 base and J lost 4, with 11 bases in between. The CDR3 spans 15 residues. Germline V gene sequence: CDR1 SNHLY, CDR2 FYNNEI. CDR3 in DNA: TGTGCCAGCAGTGAAGACAGCCCCGCTTACAATGAGCAGTTCTTC. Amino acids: CASSEDSPAYNEQFF.

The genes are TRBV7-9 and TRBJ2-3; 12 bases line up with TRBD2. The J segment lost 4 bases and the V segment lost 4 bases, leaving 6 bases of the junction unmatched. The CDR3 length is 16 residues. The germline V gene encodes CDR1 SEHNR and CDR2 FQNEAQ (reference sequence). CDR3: CASSSSSGGAPDTQYF. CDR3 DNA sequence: TGTGCCAGCAGCTCGTCTAGCGGGGGGGCCCCAGATACGCAGTATTTT.

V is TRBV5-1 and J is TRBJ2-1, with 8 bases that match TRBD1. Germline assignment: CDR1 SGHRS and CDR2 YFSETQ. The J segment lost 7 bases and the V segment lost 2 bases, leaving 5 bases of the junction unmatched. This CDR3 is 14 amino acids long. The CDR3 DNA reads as TGCGCCAGCAGCTTACTTACAGGGGGGAATGAGCAGTTCTTC. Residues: CASSLLTGGNEQFF.

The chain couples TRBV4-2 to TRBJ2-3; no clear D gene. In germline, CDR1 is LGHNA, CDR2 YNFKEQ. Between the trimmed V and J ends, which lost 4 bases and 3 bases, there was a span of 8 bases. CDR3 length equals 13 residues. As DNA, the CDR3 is TGTGCCAGCAGCCCAAGCTCAACAGATACGCAGTATTTT. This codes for CASSPSSTDTQYF.

CDR3 sequence: CASSLGPSSYNEQFF. CDR3 sequence (DNA): TGTGCCAGCAGTTTAGGGCCCAGCTCCTACAATGAGCAGTTCTTC. The genes are TRBV27 and TRBJ2-1; D is ambiguous. CDR3 size: 15 residues. The germline CDR1 and CDR2 sequences are MNHEY and SMNVEV (reference sequence). Trimming took 2 bases from V and 0 from J, leaving 8 bases between them.

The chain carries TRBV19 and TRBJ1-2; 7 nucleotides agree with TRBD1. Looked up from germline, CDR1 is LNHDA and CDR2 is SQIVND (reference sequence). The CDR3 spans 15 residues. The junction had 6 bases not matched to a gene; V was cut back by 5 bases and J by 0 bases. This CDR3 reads CASSERTGTNYGYTF. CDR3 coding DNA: TGTGCCAGTAGTGAGAGGACAGGTACTAACTATGGCTACACCTTC.

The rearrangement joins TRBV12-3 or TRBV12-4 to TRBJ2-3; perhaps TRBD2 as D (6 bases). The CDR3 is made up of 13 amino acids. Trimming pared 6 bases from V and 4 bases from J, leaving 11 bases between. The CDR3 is CASSWGDADTQYF. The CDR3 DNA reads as TGTGCCAGCAGCTGGGGGGATGCAGATACGCAGTATTTT.

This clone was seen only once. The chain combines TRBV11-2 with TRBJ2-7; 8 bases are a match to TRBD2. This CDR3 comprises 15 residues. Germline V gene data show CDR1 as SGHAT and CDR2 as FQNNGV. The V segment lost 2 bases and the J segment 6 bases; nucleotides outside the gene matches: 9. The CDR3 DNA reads TGTGCCAGCAGCTTAACGAGTCGGGGGGGCCTCGAGCAGTACTTC. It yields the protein CASSLTSRGGLEQYF.

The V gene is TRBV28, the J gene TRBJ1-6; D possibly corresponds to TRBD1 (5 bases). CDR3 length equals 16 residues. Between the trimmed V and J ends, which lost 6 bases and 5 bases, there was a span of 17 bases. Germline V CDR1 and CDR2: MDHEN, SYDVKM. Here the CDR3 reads CASRPGGVLDNSPLHF. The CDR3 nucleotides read TGTGCCAGCAGGCCCGGGGGGGTTTTGGATAATTCACCCCTCCACTTT.

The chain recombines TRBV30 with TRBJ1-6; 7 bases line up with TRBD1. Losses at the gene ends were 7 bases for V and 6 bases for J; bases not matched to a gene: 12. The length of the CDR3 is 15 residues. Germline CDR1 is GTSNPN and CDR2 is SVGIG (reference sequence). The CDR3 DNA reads TGTGCCTACCCGGAACAGGGGAAGGGTAATTCACCCCTCCACTTT. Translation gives CAYPEQGKGNSPLHF.

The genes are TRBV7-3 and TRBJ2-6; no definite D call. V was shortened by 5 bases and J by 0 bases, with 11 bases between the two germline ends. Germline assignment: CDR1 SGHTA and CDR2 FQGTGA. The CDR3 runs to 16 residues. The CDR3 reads CASSLFSASGANVLTF. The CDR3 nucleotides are TGTGCCAGCAGCCTTTTCAGCGCCTCTGGGGCCAACGTCCTGACTTTC.

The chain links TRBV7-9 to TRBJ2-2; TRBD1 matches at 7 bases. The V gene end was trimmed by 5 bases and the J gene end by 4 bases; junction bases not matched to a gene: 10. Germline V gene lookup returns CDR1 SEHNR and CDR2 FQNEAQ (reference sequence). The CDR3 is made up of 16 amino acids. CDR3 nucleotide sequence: TGTGCCAGCAGCCCCGGACAGGTGAAAGGCACCGGGGAGCTGTTTTTT. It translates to CASSPGQVKGTGELFF.

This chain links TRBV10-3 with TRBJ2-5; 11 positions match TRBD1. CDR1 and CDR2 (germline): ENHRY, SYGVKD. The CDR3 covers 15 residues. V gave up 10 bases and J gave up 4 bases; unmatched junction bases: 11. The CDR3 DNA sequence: TGTGCCACCCGAGGCCCGGACAGGGGGCGAGAGACCCAGTACTTC. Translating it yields CATRGPDRGRETQYF.

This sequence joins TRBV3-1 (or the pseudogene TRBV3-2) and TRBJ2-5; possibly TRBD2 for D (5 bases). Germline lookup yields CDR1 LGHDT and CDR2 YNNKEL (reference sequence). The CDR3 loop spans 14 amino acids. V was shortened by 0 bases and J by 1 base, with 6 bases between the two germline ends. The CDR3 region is CASSQEDFQETQYF. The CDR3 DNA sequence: TGTGCCAGCAGCCAAGAGGACTTCCAAGAGACCCAGTACTTC.

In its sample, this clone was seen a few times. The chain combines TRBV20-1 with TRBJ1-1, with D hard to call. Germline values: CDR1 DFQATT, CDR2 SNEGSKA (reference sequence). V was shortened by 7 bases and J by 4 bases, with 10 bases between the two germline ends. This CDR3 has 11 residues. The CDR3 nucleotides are TGCAGTGGGGCCAACCCCACTGAAGCTTTCTTT. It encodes CSGANPTEAFF.

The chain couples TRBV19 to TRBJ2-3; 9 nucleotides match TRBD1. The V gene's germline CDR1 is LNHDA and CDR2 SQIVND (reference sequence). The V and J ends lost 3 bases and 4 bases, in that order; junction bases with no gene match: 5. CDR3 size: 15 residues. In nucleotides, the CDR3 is TGTGCCAGTAGTATGGACAGGGGAGGGCCAGATACGCAGTATTTT. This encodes CASSMDRGGPDTQYF. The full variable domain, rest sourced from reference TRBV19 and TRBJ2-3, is DGGITQSPKYLFRKEGQNVTLSCEQNLNHDAMYWYRQDPGQGLRLIYYSQIVNDFQKGDIAEGYSVSREKKESFPLTVTSAQKNPTAFYLCASSMDRGGPDTQYFGPGTRLTVL.

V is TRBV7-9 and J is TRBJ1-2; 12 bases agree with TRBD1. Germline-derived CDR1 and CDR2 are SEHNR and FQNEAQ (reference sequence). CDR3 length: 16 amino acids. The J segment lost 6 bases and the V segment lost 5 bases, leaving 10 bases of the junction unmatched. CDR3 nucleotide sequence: TGTGCCAGCAGCCCCAGGGGGACAGGGGGCATTGATGGCTACACCTTC. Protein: CASSPRGTGGIDGYTF.

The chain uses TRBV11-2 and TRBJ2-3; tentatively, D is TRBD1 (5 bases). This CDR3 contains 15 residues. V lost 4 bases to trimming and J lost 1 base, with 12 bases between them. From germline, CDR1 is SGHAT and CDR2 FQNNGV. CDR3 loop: CASSSFQGGTDTQYF. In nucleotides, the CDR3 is TGTGCCAGCAGCTCCTTCCAAGGGGGCACAGATACGCAGTATTTT.

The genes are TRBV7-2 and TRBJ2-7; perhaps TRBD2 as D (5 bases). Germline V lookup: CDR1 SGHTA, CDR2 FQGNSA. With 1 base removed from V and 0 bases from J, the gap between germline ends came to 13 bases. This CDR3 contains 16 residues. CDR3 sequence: CASSLGPRAGSYEQYF. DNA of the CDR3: TGTGCCAGCAGCTTAGGTCCGCGGGCAGGCTCCTACGAGCAGTACTTC.

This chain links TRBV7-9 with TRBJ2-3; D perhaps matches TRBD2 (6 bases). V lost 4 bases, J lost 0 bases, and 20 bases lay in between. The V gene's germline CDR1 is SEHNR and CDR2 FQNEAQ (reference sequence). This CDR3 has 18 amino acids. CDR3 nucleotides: TGTGCCAGCAGCTCACCCGCGGGCGGGGTCTCTAGCACAGATACGCAGTATTTT. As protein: CASSSPAGGVSSTDTQYF.

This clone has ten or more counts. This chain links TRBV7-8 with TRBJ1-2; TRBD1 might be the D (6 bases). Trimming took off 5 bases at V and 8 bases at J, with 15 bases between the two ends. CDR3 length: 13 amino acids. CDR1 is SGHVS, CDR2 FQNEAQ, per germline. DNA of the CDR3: TGTGCCAGCAGCATATTGGGGGCTGGAGGCTACACCTTC. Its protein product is CASSILGAGGYTF. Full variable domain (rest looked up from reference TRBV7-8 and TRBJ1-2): GAGVSQSPRYKVAKRGQDVALRCDPISGHVSLFWYQQALGQGPEFLTYFQNEAQLDKSGLPSDRFFAERPEGSVSTLKIQRTQQEDSAVYLCASSILGAGGYTFGSGTRLTVV.

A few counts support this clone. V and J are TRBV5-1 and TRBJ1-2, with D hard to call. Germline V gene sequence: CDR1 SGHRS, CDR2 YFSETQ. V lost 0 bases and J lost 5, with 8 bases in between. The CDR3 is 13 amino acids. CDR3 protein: CASSLAIAYGYTF. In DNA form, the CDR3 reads TGCGCCAGCAGCTTGGCCATAGCTTATGGCTACACCTTC.

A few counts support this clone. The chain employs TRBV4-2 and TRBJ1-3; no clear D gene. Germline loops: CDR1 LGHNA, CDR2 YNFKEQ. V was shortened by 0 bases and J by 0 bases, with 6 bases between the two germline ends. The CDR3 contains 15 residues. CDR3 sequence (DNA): TGTGCCAGCAGCCAAGACAGAAGCTCTGGAAACACCATATATTTT. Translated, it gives CASSQDRSSGNTIYF.

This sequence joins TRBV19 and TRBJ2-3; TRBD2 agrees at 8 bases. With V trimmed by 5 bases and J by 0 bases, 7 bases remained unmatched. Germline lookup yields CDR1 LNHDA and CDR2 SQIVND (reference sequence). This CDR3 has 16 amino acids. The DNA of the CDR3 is TGTGCCAGTAGTTACGGGGGGGCAGGGAGCACAGATACGCAGTATTTT. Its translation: CASSYGGAGSTDTQYF.

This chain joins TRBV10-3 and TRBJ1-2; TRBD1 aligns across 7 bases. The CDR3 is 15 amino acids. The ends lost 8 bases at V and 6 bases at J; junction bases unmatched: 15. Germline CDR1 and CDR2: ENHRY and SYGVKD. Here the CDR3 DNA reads TGTGCCATCGGGCAAGACAGGGATAATCTCGATGGCTACACCTTC. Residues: CAIGQDRDNLDGYTF.

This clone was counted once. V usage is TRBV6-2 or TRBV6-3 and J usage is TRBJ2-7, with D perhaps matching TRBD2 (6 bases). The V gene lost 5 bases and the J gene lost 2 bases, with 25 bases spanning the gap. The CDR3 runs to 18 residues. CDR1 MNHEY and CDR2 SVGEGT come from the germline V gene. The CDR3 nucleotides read TGTGCCAGCAGTCACGGGAGACGAAATCCCCTGGTCACCTACGAGCAGTACTTC. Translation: CASSHGRRNPLVTYEQYF.